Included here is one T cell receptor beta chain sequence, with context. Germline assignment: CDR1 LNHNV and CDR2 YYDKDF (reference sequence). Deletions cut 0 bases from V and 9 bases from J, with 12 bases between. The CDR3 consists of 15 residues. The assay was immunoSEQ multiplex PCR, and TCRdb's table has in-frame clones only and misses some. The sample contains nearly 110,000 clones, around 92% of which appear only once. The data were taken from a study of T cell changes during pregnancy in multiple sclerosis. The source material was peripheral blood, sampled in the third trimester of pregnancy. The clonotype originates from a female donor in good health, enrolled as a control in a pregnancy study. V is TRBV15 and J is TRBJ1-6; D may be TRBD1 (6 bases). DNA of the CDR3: TGTGCCACCAGCAGAGAAAGGGGGATGGTTTCACCCCTCCACTTT. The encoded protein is CATSRERGMVSPLHF.